These 8 T cell receptor beta chains came from one sample sequenced in a study of neurological immune-mediated disorders. MiXCR was run by TCRdb on the 5' RACE reads, yielding one entry per CDR3 protein. The table includes 55,000 to 85,000 distinct CDR3 sequences, 2.5% to 4% detected once. The sequencing sample was made of PBMCs. These receptors were taken from a woman aged 45-65 years with multiple sclerosis.

This clonotype came up many times. In DNA form, the CDR3 reads TGCAGGGGGACTGACTCGGTCGGGAAGACCCAGTACTTC. Its translation is CRGTDSVGKTQYF. V is TRBV20-1 and J is TRBJ2-5, with TRBD2 as a possible D gene (6 bases). The CDR3 runs 13 residues. Germline V gene sequence: CDR1 DFQATT, CDR2 SNEGSKA (reference sequence).

This clonotype was counted ten times or more. V is TRBV5-1 and J is TRBJ2-1, with TRBD2 identical over 8 bases. After removal of 4 bases from V and 8 bases from J, the junction contained 11 bases not matched to a gene. Germline values: CDR1 SGHRS, CDR2 YFSETQ. The CDR3 spans 15 residues. CDR3 nucleotide sequence: TGCGCCAGCAGCCTACTGTCGGGGGGGCGGGATGAGCAGTTCTTC. Encoded protein: CASSLLSGGRDEQFF.

This clonotype was seen repeatedly, ten times or more. This chain connects TRBV11-2 to TRBJ2-5; D remains unclear. There are 15 residues in the CDR3. Germline CDR1 and CDR2: SGHAT and FQNNGV. Trimming removed 3 bases at V and 2 bases at J, with 13 bases between. The CDR3 spells CASSFDGSSQETQYF. The CDR3 coding sequence is TGTGCCAGCAGCTTCGACGGTAGTTCACAAGAGACCCAGTACTTC.

Of note for this clonotype: One end of the junction fails to match germline, which may point to a read error. The chain is built from TRBV7-2 and TRBJ2-5, with D unclear. Germline V gene sequence: CDR1 SGHTA, CDR2 FQGNSA. There are 16 residues in the CDR3. CDR3 residues: CVSSFAPATYQETQYF. For the CDR3, the DNA is TGTGTCAGCAGCTTTGCCCCAGCTACCTACCAAGAGACCCAGTACTTC. Drawing the rest from reference TRBV7-2 and TRBJ2-5, the complete variable domain is GAGVSQSPSNKVTEKGKDVELRCDPISGHTALYWYRQSLGQGLEFLIYFQGNSAPDKSGLPSDRFSAERTGGSVSTLTIQRTQQEDSAVYLCVSSFAPATYQETQYFGPGTRLLVL.

This clonotype was observed many times. The chain carries TRBV20-1 and TRBJ2-2; no firm D call. CDR3 length: 16 residues. Trimming left V 1 base short and J 2 bases short, with 14 bases between. The germline CDR1 and CDR2 sequences are DFQATT and SNEGSKA (reference sequence). The CDR3 coding sequence is TGCAGTGCTAGAGTTTCTGGCAGGCCAAACACCGGGGAGCTGTTTTTT. It translates to CSARVSGRPNTGELFF.

This clonotype was found many times. The chain joins TRBV7-3 to TRBJ2-3, with unresolved D. Germline V gene data show CDR1 as SGHTA and CDR2 as FQGTGA. Trimming cost V 5 bases and J 6 bases, with 9 bases left between them. The CDR3 is 12 amino acids. CDR3 DNA: TGTGCCAGCAGCCTTCTTTTGGATACGCAGTATTTT. This codes for CASSLLLDTQYF. The full variable domain, in which reference TRBV7-3 and TRBJ2-3 provide the parts outside the CDR3, is GAGVSQTPSNKVTEKGKYVELRCDPISGHTALYWYRQSLGQGPEFLIYFQGTGAADDSGLPNDRFFAVRPEGSVSTLKIQRTERGDSAVYLCASSLLLDTQYFGPGTRLTVL.

This clonotype was detected ten times or more. This chain uses TRBV27 with TRBJ1-5; maybe TRBD1 (6 bases). V was shortened by 0 bases and J by 4 bases, with 13 bases between the two germline ends. Germline lookup yields CDR1 MNHEY and CDR2 SMNVEV (reference sequence). The CDR3 is made up of 16 amino acids. The CDR3 here is CASSLSSRGVNQPQHF. The CDR3 nucleotides are TGTGCCAGCAGTTTATCGTCCAGGGGCGTGAATCAGCCCCAGCATTTT.

At least ten counts were recorded for this clonotype. This chain connects TRBV28 to TRBJ2-5, with 9 bases matching TRBD1. The germline gives CDR1 MDHEN, CDR2 SYDVKM. This CDR3 spans 15 amino acids. The trim removed 2 bases at V and 5 bases at J, leaving 6 bases unmatched. CDR3 bases: TGTGCCAGCAGTTTAAGGACAGGGGTAGTGGAGACCCAGTACTTC. Protein product: CASSLRTGVVETQYF.